The 19 T cell receptor beta chains below come from one sample, sequenced in a study of T cell responses to AZD1222 COVID-19 vaccine. Some clones are missing from TCRdb's copy, which holds only in-frame ones; the method was immunoSEQ multiplex PCR. The top ten hold 25% to 30% of the sample, which has about 76,000 clones, roughly 80% seen once. The sample here was peripheral blood, taken 28 days after the second dose of the MenACWY control vaccine. The origin of the receptors is an adult who received the MenACWY meningococcal vaccine as a control.

The genes are TRBV7-2 and TRBJ2-3, with D maybe TRBD1 (5 bases). The CDR3 loop spans 13 amino acids. V lost 6 bases, J lost 8 bases, and 15 bases lay in between. Germline V gives CDR1 SGHTA, CDR2 FQGNSA. The CDR3 DNA reads TGTGCCAGCAGTCAGGGCCGCCGGGCTACGCAGTATTTT. Amino acids: CASSQGRRATQYF.

The chain links TRBV18 to TRBJ1-5; 8 bases are shared with TRBD1. The CDR3 runs 16 residues. Per the germline V gene, CDR1 is KGHSH and CDR2 is LQKENI. The trim removed 6 bases at V and 7 bases at J, leaving 14 bases unmatched. DNA for the CDR3: TGTGCCAGCTCTCCGGACAGGGTGGAAGGCGGACAGCCCCAGCATTTT. Its translation is CASSPDRVEGGQPQHF.

The chain links TRBV7-9 to TRBJ2-5; 8 positions match TRBD1. Germline values: CDR1 SEHNR, CDR2 FQNEAQ (reference sequence). V shed 5 bases, J shed 4 bases, and the junction held 9 bases outside the gene matches. The CDR3 extends over 15 amino acids. CDR3 sequence (DNA): TGTGCCAGCAGCCGCTGGGGCAGGGGGCGAGAGACCCAGTACTTC. Protein: CASSRWGRGRETQYF.

The chain combines TRBV9 with TRBJ2-2; D perhaps matches TRBD2 (6 bases). Trimming removed 2 bases from V and 3 bases from J, with 11 bases in between. Germline V lookup: CDR1 SGDLS, CDR2 YYNGEE. The CDR3 length is 15 residues. For the CDR3, the DNA is TGTGCCAGCAGCGTCGGGTGGGGGGACACCGGGGAGCTGTTTTTT. This sequence encodes CASSVGWGDTGELFF.

V and J are TRBV19 and TRBJ2-3; 9 nucleotides line up with TRBD1. V lost 4 bases to trimming and J lost 7 bases; unmatched junction nucleotides: 9. Germline-derived CDR1 and CDR2 are LNHDA and SQIVND (reference sequence). The CDR3 contains 15 residues. The CDR3 region has the DNA TGTGCCAGTAGTAGGGTCGGACAGGGGTTAAATACGCAGTATTTT. Translation: CASSRVGQGLNTQYF.

This chain links TRBV27 with TRBJ2-2; TRBD1 is a possible D gene (6 bases). Between the trimmed V and J ends, which lost 5 bases and 5 bases, there was a span of 12 bases. The germline V gene has CDR1 MNHEY and CDR2 SMNVEV (reference sequence). CDR3 length equals 14 residues. CDR3 sequence (DNA): TGTGCCAGCAGTGTCACACAGGGAACCGGGGAGCTGTTTTTT. Protein sequence: CASSVTQGTGELFF.

The J gene is TRBJ2-5, the V gene TRBV7-2, with D hard to call. CDR1 and CDR2 (germline): SGHTA, FQGNSA. CDR3 length: 16 amino acids. Between the trimmed V and J ends, which lost 1 base and 4 bases, there was a span of 16 bases. Here the CDR3 reads CASSLGGGNARETQYF. The CDR3 DNA follows: TGTGCCAGCAGCTTAGGGGGTGGTAATGCGCGAGAGACCCAGTACTTC.

This rearrangement joins TRBV2 to TRBJ1-2, with 9 bases matching TRBD1. This CDR3 has 13 residues. V was pared by 4 bases and J by 5 bases, with 2 bases of the junction left unmatched. Germline V CDR1 and CDR2: SNHLY, FYNNEI. The CDR3 sequence is CASSVQGAYGYTF. CDR3 nucleotides: TGTGCCAGCAGTGTACAGGGGGCTTATGGCTACACCTTC.

This clone has only a few counts. The chain uses TRBV6-5 and TRBJ1-5; D not certain. Per the germline V gene, CDR1 is MNHEY and CDR2 is SVGAGI. Trimming pared 6 bases from V and 3 bases from J, leaving 12 bases between. This CDR3 is built from 14 residues. The CDR3 region has the DNA TGTGCCAGCAGGGGGTTTGGAAACAATCAGCCCCAGCATTTT. Its protein product is CASRGFGNNQPQHF.

V is TRBV6-6 and J is TRBJ2-7, with 9 bases aligning to TRBD1. The germline CDR1 and CDR2 sequences are MNHNY and SVGAGI (reference sequence). CDR3 length: 14 residues. The V and J ends lost 6 bases and 5 bases, in that order; junction bases with no gene match: 8. CDR3 DNA: TGTGCCAGCAGCTCAGGACAGGGGAACCACGAGCAGTACTTC. Translated: CASSSGQGNHEQYF.

With regard to this clone: Other DNA sequences in the sample encode the same CDR3. The V gene is TRBV7-9, the J gene TRBJ1-1; D unclear. The length of the CDR3 is 13 residues. Per the germline V gene, CDR1 is SEHNR and CDR2 is FQNEAQ (reference sequence). Trimming removed 5 bases at V and 1 base at J, with 8 bases between. The chain's CDR3 is CASSPAGNTEAFF. The CDR3 region has the DNA TGTGCCAGCAGCCCAGCAGGGAACACTGAAGCTTTCTTT.

V is TRBV15 and J is TRBJ2-3, with D perhaps TRBD1 or TRBD2 (5 bases each). V was trimmed by 0 bases and J by 4 bases, leaving 14 bases between them. This CDR3 region has 16 residues. CDR1 and CDR2 (germline): LNHNV, YYDKDF (reference sequence). The CDR3 coding sequence is TGTGCCACCAGCAGAGAGGCAGGGAGACTTGCAGATACGCAGTATTTT. This gives the protein CATSREAGRLADTQYF.

The genes are TRBV4-3 and TRBJ1-2; 10 nucleotides match TRBD1. CDR1 and CDR2 from the germline V gene are LGHNA and YSLEER. This CDR3 has 14 residues. The trim removed 4 bases at V and 6 bases at J, leaving 5 bases unmatched. The DNA of the CDR3 is TGCGCCAGCAGCCGGGGACAGGGGACACATGGCTACACCTTC. It specifies CASSRGQGTHGYTF.

The chain couples TRBV4-1 to TRBJ2-7; D is perhaps TRBD1 or TRBD2 (5 bases each). The CDR3 spans 17 residues. V lost 1 base and J 1 base, leaving 17 bases between the germline ends. CDR1 is MGHRA, CDR2 YSYEKL, per germline. CDR3 DNA: TGCGCCAGCAGCCAAGTTCCTCTTGGGACGTCGTCCTACGAGCAGTACTTC. As protein: CASSQVPLGTSSYEQYF.

This clone was seen more than once but under ten times. V is TRBV9 and J is TRBJ2-2, with TRBD1 matching over 7 bases. With V trimmed by 0 bases and J by 8 bases, 10 bases remained unmatched. From germline, CDR1 is SGDLS and CDR2 YYNGEE. The CDR3 is made up of 16 amino acids. CDR3 DNA sequence: TGTGCCAGCAGCGTAGCTCCGGACAGGATGTCTGGGGAGCTGTTTTTT. It yields the protein CASSVAPDRMSGELFF.

This chain connects TRBV9 to TRBJ2-5; D is possibly TRBD1 or TRBD2 (6 bases each). V lost 2 bases and J 5 bases, leaving 13 bases between the germline ends. The germline V gene has CDR1 SGDLS and CDR2 YYNGEE. This CDR3 comprises 14 residues. The CDR3 loop is CASSVTGRGETQYF. CDR3 bases: TGTGCCAGCAGCGTGACAGGCCGGGGGGAGACCCAGTACTTC.

Comment on this clone: At the DNA level, this CDR3 is encoded by other sequences in the same sample as well. This chain links TRBV19 with TRBJ1-2, with D tentatively TRBD1 (5 bases). V gave up 3 bases and J gave up 3 bases, with 5 bases separating them. The CDR3 sequence is 12 residues long. Germline CDR1 is LNHDA and CDR2 is SQIVND (reference sequence). The CDR3 DNA follows: TGTGCCAGTAGTATGACAGACTATGGCTACACCTTC. Translated: CASSMTDYGYTF.

The V and J genes are TRBV3-1 (or the pseudogene TRBV3-2) and TRBJ2-5; TRBD1 agrees at 9 bases. The length of the CDR3 is 13 residues. The germline V gene encodes CDR1 LGHDT and CDR2 YNNKEL (reference sequence). V shed 4 bases, J shed 4 bases, and the junction held 1 base outside the gene matches. This CDR3 reads CASSRTGVETQYF. The CDR3 DNA follows: TGTGCCAGCAGCCGGACAGGGGTAGAGACCCAGTACTTC.

In its sample, this clone was seen a few times. The chain couples TRBV30 to TRBJ1-6; perhaps TRBD1 as D (6 bases). The V gene's germline CDR1 is GTSNPN and CDR2 SVGIG (reference sequence). This CDR3 has 13 residues. V shed 6 bases and J shed 4 bases, with 10 bases lying between them. CDR3 nucleotides: TGTGCCTGCGTAGGACAGTATAATTCACCCCTCCACTTT. Translation gives CACVGQYNSPLHF.